This TCR beta chain was sequenced in a study of siplizumab effects on memory and regulatory T cells. With V trimmed by 4 bases and J by 10 bases, 16 bases remained unmatched. The germline gives CDR1 SGHDT, CDR2 YYEEEE. The CDR3 totals 16 residues. About 10^5 TCR templates were assayed per sample. Method: immunoSEQ multiplex PCR; TCRdb's copy keeps in-frame clones and lacks some. The repertoire holds under 85,000 clones, with about 87% as singletons. This clone was seen only once. The chain couples TRBV5-6 to TRBJ2-1; 8 nucleotides agree with TRBD1. The sequence was obtained from a human donor in good health. The specimen sequenced was Tregs sorted from blood. CDR3 nucleotide sequence: TGTGCCAGCAGCGTGACAGGGGAGAGTGCTTGGAGAGAGCAGTTCTTC. It translates to CASSVTGESAWREQFF.